The clone carrying this TCR beta chain appeared many times. Its antigen is currently unknown. These data belong to a study of CD8 T cells in ankylosing spondylitis. Study conclusions and caveats: Several highly homologous variants formed a TCR beta motif that appeared characteristic of ankylosing spondylitis blood.

V was trimmed by 8 bases and J by 1 base, leaving 11 bases between them. The germline CDR1 and CDR2 sequences are KGHSH and LQKENI. The CDR3 is 13 amino acids. MiXCR, run by TCRdb on the 5' RACE reads, gives a single entry per CDR3 protein. The table lists 670,000 or so distinct CDR3 sequences, roughly 20% of them singletons. Sequenced: blood, either unsorted or a sorted T cell fraction (not recorded which). This receptor was obtained from a male donor with ankylosing spondylitis. This chain connects TRBV18 to TRBJ1-1; possibly TRBD1 for D (6 bases). DNA for the CDR3: TGTGCCAGCAGTCCGACAGGGAACACTGAAGCTTTCTTT. Protein product: CASSPTGNTEAFF.